Shown below are 32 T cell receptor beta chains from a single sample sequenced in a study of T cell responses to AZD1222 COVID-19 vaccine. Repertoires were generated with immunoSEQ multiplex PCR, while TCRdb's copy carries only in-frame clones and drops some. The table has roughly 120,000 clones, approximately 84% seen once. The sequencing used peripheral blood, collected on day 0 of AZD1222 vaccination. Receptor source: an adult in good health.

This clone was counted between two and nine times. The rearrangement joins TRBV6-5 to TRBJ1-5; weak D call: TRBD1 (5 bases). This CDR3 has 14 amino acids. The germline V gene has CDR1 MNHEY and CDR2 SVGAGI. V shed 7 bases and J shed 5 bases, with 15 bases lying between them. CDR3 DNA sequence: TGTGCCAGCACTAGGGGCCAGGGAGATCAGCCCCAGCATTTT. The encoded protein is CASTRGQGDQPQHF.

This chain connects TRBV5-1 to TRBJ2-7, with D perhaps matching TRBD2 (6 bases). Trimming took 1 base from V and 6 from J, leaving 8 bases between them. The CDR3 covers 12 residues. Germline CDR1 SGHRS, CDR2 YFSETQ. The CDR3 bases are TGCGCCAGCAGCTTGACGGGACTCGAGCAGTACTTC. Translation: CASSLTGLEQYF.

CDR3 DNA sequence: TGTGCCAGCAGCTTAGAGCAGCAGCCCTACAATGAGCAGTTCTTC. This codes for CASSLEQQPYNEQFF. The rearrangement joins TRBV11-2 to TRBJ2-1; the D is unclear. The CDR3 has 15 amino acids. Germline assignment: CDR1 SGHAT and CDR2 FQNNGV. V lost 0 bases and J lost 2, with 8 bases in between.

V gene TRBV5-1 combines with J gene TRBJ2-3; 8 nucleotides match TRBD2. V was pared by 4 bases and J by 6 bases, with 7 bases of the junction left unmatched. The CDR3 loop spans 14 amino acids. Germline CDR1 SGHRS, CDR2 YFSETQ. The CDR3, as DNA: TGCGCCAGCAGCCCCGGGGGCGGGGGGGATACGCAGTATTTT. Its translation: CASSPGGGGDTQYF.

The CDR3 here is CASSSPRTDTQYF. The DNA for the CDR3 is TGTGCCAGCAGTTCCCCCCGCACAGATACGCAGTATTTT. The chain recombines TRBV27 with TRBJ2-3; D is undetermined. Germline V gene lookup returns CDR1 MNHEY and CDR2 SMNVEV (reference sequence). There are 13 residues in the CDR3. Trimming pared 4 bases from V and 1 base from J, leaving 6 bases between.

The chain employs TRBV28 and TRBJ1-1, with TRBD1 identical over 8 bases. This CDR3 has 13 residues. Germline V lookup: CDR1 MDHEN, CDR2 SYDVKM. J gave up 1 base and V 10 bases, and 5 bases lay outside the gene matches. The CDR3 nucleotides are TGTGCCACCTGGGGACAGGCGAACACTGAAGCTTTCTTT. This encodes CATWGQANTEAFF.

This chain uses TRBV23-1 with TRBJ1-1; D is possibly TRBD1 (5 bases). TRBV23-1 is labeled an ORF, and its function is uncertain. V dropped 6 bases and J dropped 1 base, with 12 bases sitting between them. This CDR3 is 14 amino acids long. CDR3 in amino acids: CASRGGDRNTEAFF. In DNA, the CDR3 is TGCGCCAGCAGGGGGGGGGATCGGAACACTGAAGCTTTCTTT.

This clone was observed a handful of times. The gene calls are TRBV27 and TRBJ1-6, with D unresolved. The germline V gene encodes CDR1 MNHEY and CDR2 SMNVEV (reference sequence). The CDR3 consists of 14 residues. Trimming took 6 bases from V and 7 from J, leaving 13 bases between them. The CDR3 here is CASSIGAANSPLHF. The CDR3 bases are TGTGCCAGCAGCATAGGTGCCGCAAATTCACCCCTCCACTTT.

The chain couples TRBV11-2 to TRBJ2-1, with 16 bases aligning to TRBD2. Looked up from germline, CDR1 is SGHAT and CDR2 is FQNNGV. Losses at the gene ends were 5 bases for V and 4 bases for J; bases not matched to a gene: 5. This CDR3 is built from 17 residues. CDR3: CASSQGTSGGGYNEQFF. For the CDR3, the DNA is TGTGCCAGCAGCCAAGGGACTAGCGGGGGGGGTTACAATGAGCAGTTCTTC. The full variable domain, its missing parts supplied by reference TRBV11-2 and TRBJ2-1, is EAGVAQSPRYKIIEKRQSVAFWCNPISGHATLYWYQQILGQGPKLLIQFQNNGVVDDSQLPKDRFSAERLKGVDSTLKIQPAKLEDSAVYLCASSQGTSGGGYNEQFFGPGTRLTVL.

The chain employs TRBV18 and TRBJ2-1; 7 bases fit TRBD2. From germline, CDR1 is KGHSH and CDR2 LQKENI. The V and J ends lost 0 bases and 3 bases, in that order; junction bases with no gene match: 5. CDR3 length: 16 residues. CDR3 DNA: TGTGCCAGCTCACCACCCGGGGGAGGGAACTACAATGAGCAGTTCTTC. This sequence encodes CASSPPGGGNYNEQFF.

This clone was found a few times. The rearrangement links TRBV5-1 to TRBJ1-1; D remains ambiguous. Looked up from germline, CDR1 is SGHRS and CDR2 is YFSETQ. V was trimmed by 0 bases and J by 1 base, leaving 4 bases between them. CDR3 size: 13 residues. CDR3 DNA sequence: TGCGCCAGCAGCTTGGCCGGGAACACTGAAGCTTTCTTT. Translated, it gives CASSLAGNTEAFF. The whole variable domain, filled in from reference TRBV5-1 and TRBJ1-1, reads KAGVTQTPRYLIKTRGQQVTLSCSPISGHRSVSWYQQTPGQGLQFLFEYFSETQRNKGNFPGRFSGRQFSNSRSEMNVSTLELGDSALYLCASSLAGNTEAFFGQGTRLTVV.

CDR3 coding DNA: TGTGCCAGCAGGCCCGGGACACCTAATCAGCCCCAGCATTTT. It codes for CASRPGTPNQPQHF. The rearrangement joins TRBV2 to TRBJ1-5; maybe TRBD1 (6 bases). The CDR3 runs to 14 residues. Germline loops: CDR1 SNHLY, CDR2 FYNNEI. V was pared by 6 bases and J by 4 bases, with 13 bases between.

DNA of the CDR3: TGTGCCTGGGCCTCTAGCGGGATTCGGGGCGAGCAGTACTTC. It encodes CAWASSGIRGEQYF. The chain is built from TRBV30 and TRBJ2-7; TRBD2 matches 9 bases. Germline V gene sequence: CDR1 GTSNPN, CDR2 SVGIG (reference sequence). The trim removed 5 bases at V and 6 bases at J, leaving 11 bases unmatched. The CDR3 sequence is 14 residues long.

The rearrangement links TRBV7-3 to TRBJ2-1; 10 positions agree with TRBD2. Germline V gives CDR1 SGHTA, CDR2 FQGTGA. The V gene end was trimmed by 5 bases and the J gene end by 6 bases; junction bases not matched to a gene: 10. The CDR3 is 16 residues long. Here the CDR3 reads CASSPAGLADPNEQFF. As DNA, the CDR3 is TGTGCCAGCAGCCCCGCCGGACTAGCGGACCCCAATGAGCAGTTCTTC.

V and J are TRBV28 and TRBJ2-3, with D possibly called TRBD1 or TRBD2 (6 bases each). V lost 7 bases and J 0 bases, leaving 11 bases between the germline ends. Germline V gene data show CDR1 as MDHEN and CDR2 as SYDVKM. The CDR3 extends over 14 amino acids. The CDR3 protein is CASIEGGSTDTQYF. As DNA, the CDR3 is TGTGCCAGCATCGAAGGGGGGAGCACAGATACGCAGTATTTT.

This clone was seen a few times. A much more abundant neighbour one base away suggests this may be a read error. The rearrangement links TRBV11-1 to TRBJ1-2; the match to TRBD1 covers 7 bases. This CDR3 is built from 11 residues. The germline CDR1 and CDR2 sequences are SGHAT and FQDESV (reference sequence). V lost 4 bases, J lost 7 bases, and 0 bases stayed unmatched. The CDR3 sequence is CASSYRGGYTF. DNA of the CDR3: TGTGCCAGCAGCTACAGGGGTGGCTACACCTTC.

V gene TRBV3-1 (or the pseudogene TRBV3-2) combines with J gene TRBJ2-7; 13 bases are shared with TRBD2. V was clipped by 4 bases and J by 2 bases; unmatched bases: 8. The CDR3 is 17 residues long. Germline loops: CDR1 LGHDT, CDR2 YNNKEL (reference sequence). This CDR3 is CASSRNPGLAGTYEQYF. The DNA for the CDR3 is TGTGCCAGCAGCCGGAACCCGGGACTAGCGGGAACCTACGAGCAGTACTTC.

This rearrangement joins TRBV6-5 to TRBJ1-1; 7 bases align to TRBD1. J gave up 5 bases and V 5 bases, and 2 bases lay outside the gene matches. CDR1 is MNHEY, CDR2 SVGAGI, per germline. The CDR3 sequence is 12 residues long. The CDR3 nucleotides read TGTGCCAGCAGTCTACAGGGGACTGAAGCTTTCTTT. This encodes CASSLQGTEAFF.

This clone appeared a single time. The rearrangement links TRBV5-4 to TRBJ2-3; 11 nucleotides match TRBD2. The J segment lost 3 bases and the V segment lost 4 bases, leaving 7 bases of the junction unmatched. This CDR3 is 16 amino acids long. Germline loops: CDR1 SGHNT, CDR2 YYREEE (reference sequence). The CDR3 spells CASSKRLAGRTDTQYF. CDR3 DNA sequence: TGTGCCAGCAGCAAACGACTAGCGGGAAGGACAGATACGCAGTATTTT.

This clone was counted once. The chain joins TRBV5-8 to TRBJ2-2; 7 positions agree with TRBD1. Trimming removed 0 bases from V and 5 bases from J; junction bases left unmatched: 10. Germline CDR1 is SGHTS and CDR2 is YDEGEE. CDR3 length equals 17 residues. The CDR3 sequence: CASSLDRGRDWTGELFF. Written as DNA, the CDR3 is TGTGCCAGCAGCTTGGATAGGGGGCGAGATTGGACCGGGGAGCTGTTTTTT.

This chain joins TRBV6-5 and TRBJ2-1; 8 bases agree with TRBD1. The CDR3 is 15 amino acids. The trim removed 9 bases at V and 9 bases at J, leaving 16 bases unmatched. Germline CDR1 MNHEY, CDR2 SVGAGI. The CDR3 loop is CARHTPAQGAGEQFF. CDR3 sequence (DNA): TGTGCCAGACATACCCCAGCCCAGGGGGCGGGTGAGCAGTTCTTC.

The genes are TRBV11-2 and TRBJ1-2; D unresolved. Looked up from germline, CDR1 is SGHAT and CDR2 is FQNNGV. Trimming stripped 1 base from V and 8 bases from J, with 11 bases between. This CDR3 spans 13 amino acids. CDR3 protein: CASSLGAISGYTF. The CDR3 DNA reads as TGTGCCAGCAGCTTAGGTGCAATCTCGGGCTACACCTTC.

The CDR3 DNA is TGTGCCAGCAGCCAAGGGGTATCATGGAATAGTACCACAGATACGCAGTATTTT. This sequence encodes CASSQGVSWNSTTDTQYF. The J gene is TRBJ2-3, the V gene TRBV21-1. TRBV21-1 is reported as a pseudogene. This CDR3 comprises 18 residues.

The chain is built from TRBV6-5 and TRBJ2-3; 10 positions agree with TRBD2. V dropped 5 bases and J dropped 4; count of bases not matched to a gene: 6. Per the germline V gene, CDR1 is MNHEY and CDR2 is SVGAGI. The CDR3 extends over 15 amino acids. DNA of the CDR3: TGTGCCAGCAGTCCAGCGGGGGGGCTCTCAGATACGCAGTATTTT. It yields the protein CASSPAGGLSDTQYF.

This rearrangement joins TRBV20-1 to TRBJ2-3, with D perhaps matching TRBD1 or TRBD2 (5 bases each). V shed 3 bases and J shed 0 bases, with 10 bases lying between them. The CDR3 length is 14 residues. CDR1 DFQATT and CDR2 SNEGSKA come from the germline V gene (reference sequence). This CDR3 is CSASRGGSTDTQYF. In DNA form, the CDR3 reads TGCAGTGCTAGTCGGGGCGGTAGCACAGATACGCAGTATTTT.

In its sample, this clone was seen many times. This chain uses TRBV13 with TRBJ2-5, with D unclear. With 1 base removed from V and 4 bases from J, the gap between germline ends came to 13 bases. Germline V gene data show CDR1 as PRHDT and CDR2 as FYEKMQ (reference sequence). This CDR3 contains 15 residues. DNA of the CDR3: TGTGCCAGCAGCTTAGAGGCAGAGTATTTAGAGACCCAGTACTTC. It yields the protein CASSLEAEYLETQYF.

The chain recombines TRBV6-2 or TRBV6-3 with TRBJ1-2; no reliable D call. Germline loops: CDR1 MNHEY, CDR2 SVGEGT. Trimming left V 5 bases short and J 0 bases short, with 4 bases between. CDR3 length equals 12 residues. CDR3: CASSPSNYGYTF. The CDR3 coding sequence is TGTGCCAGCAGTCCCTCTAACTATGGCTACACCTTC.

The chain couples TRBV7-2 to TRBJ2-7, with 9 bases fitting TRBD2. The CDR3 has 16 amino acids. CDR1 is SGHTA and CDR2 is FQGNSA in the germline V gene. The junction had 12 bases not matched to a gene; V was cut back by 7 bases and J by 2 bases. The CDR3 DNA is TGTGCCAGCACCCCCCGGGGCGGGAGGGGTCCCTACGAGCAGTACTTC. Translation gives CASTPRGGRGPYEQYF.

The chain recombines TRBV7-3 with TRBJ2-2; 10 nucleotides match TRBD2. Trimming took 0 bases from V and 5 from J; bases not matched to a gene: 6. There are 17 residues in the CDR3. The germline V gene encodes CDR1 SGHTA and CDR2 FQGTGA. CDR3 DNA sequence: TGTGCCAGCAGCTTAACGTCCACTAGCGGGACGACCGGGGAGCTGTTTTTT. Its translation is CASSLTSTSGTTGELFF.

This chain uses TRBV11-3 with TRBJ2-2; 10 nucleotides line up with TRBD2. V shed 3 bases, J shed 5 bases, and the junction held 6 bases outside the gene matches. CDR3 size: 16 residues. Germline CDR1 is SGHNT and CDR2 is YENEEA. The CDR3 region is CASSFSSGSLTGELFF. In DNA form, the CDR3 reads TGTGCCAGCAGCTTTTCTAGCGGGAGTCTAACCGGGGAGCTGTTTTTT.

The V gene is TRBV4-3, the J gene TRBJ1-6, with TRBD1 identical over 7 bases. The CDR3 runs 15 residues. Losses at the gene ends were 0 bases for V and 7 bases for J; bases not matched to a gene: 3. CDR1 is LGHNA and CDR2 is YSLEER in the germline V gene. Here the CDR3 DNA reads TGCGCCAGCAGCCAAGATCAGGACAGGAATTCACCCCTCCACTTT. Translated: CASSQDQDRNSPLHF.

CDR3 sequence reads: CASSSYSGGEETQYF. The CDR3 bases are TGTGCCAGCAGTTCCTATAGCGGGGGGGAAGAGACCCAGTACTTC. The genes are TRBV6-6 and TRBJ2-5, with 11 bases lining up with TRBD2. CDR3 size: 15 residues. V shed 4 bases and J 3 bases; nucleotides not matched to a gene: 4. Germline values: CDR1 MNHNY, CDR2 SVGAGI (reference sequence).